The clone carrying this TCR beta chain was detected many times. What was amplified from RNA transcripts were TCR beta CDR3 regions. First-round RT-PCR with HTBI primers amplified the TCR CDR3 region. TCRdb reanalysed the multiplex PCR reads using MiXCR and keeps one entry per CDR3 protein. The sample consists of 300,000 to 400,000 distinct CDR3 sequences, around 14% of them appearing once. Researchers defined stable Graves' hyperthyroidism as no ophthalmopathy progression within 18 months. Patients between 18 and 65 years old had hyperthyroidism, newly diagnosed and lasting under 2 months. This record comes from a study of T cells in Graves' hyperthyroidism and ophthalmopathy. On the study more broadly: Upon initial diagnosis and before any treatment, peripheral blood was collected.

Germline lookup yields CDR1 SEHNR and CDR2 FQNEAQ (reference sequence). The CDR3 sequence is 14 residues long. V was cut by 8 bases and J by 3 bases, with 13 bases left in between. Sequencing was performed on blood. The receptor's source is a woman aged 18-35 years with Graves' hyperthyroidism. This rearrangement joins TRBV7-9 to TRBJ2-2, with D tentatively TRBD1 (6 bases). The CDR3 here is CASGGQMDTGELFF. As DNA, the CDR3 is TGTGCCAGCGGTGGACAGATGGACACCGGGGAGCTGTTTTTT.